This T cell receptor (beta chain) was identified during a study of blood T cell repertoires in COVID-19. Study as a whole: Acute-phase and convalescent COVID-19 samples originated in the United States, Italy and Spain. Sources were T cells, B-cell-depleted T cells, or PBMCs; the material itself was cDNA or gDNA.

Per the authors' pipeline: For nucleated cells, counts were estimated from reference gene primer amplification. Using immunoSEQ multiplex PCR, the repertoire was profiled, and TCRdb retains in-frame clones only, with some absent. Clonal size and the V and J genes are those of that table, whereas D and trimming came from the DNA. The sample has around 70,000 clones, about nine tenths seen once. The CDR3 loop spans 14 amino acids. In germline, CDR1 is LGHDT, CDR2 YNNKEL (reference sequence). Trimming left V 4 bases short and J 1 base short, with 10 bases between. This chain uses TRBV3-1 (or the pseudogene TRBV3-2) with TRBJ1-2; TRBD1 is a possible D gene (6 bases). Sample: peripheral blood. The TCR was taken from a woman between 18 and 29 years old with acute or convalescent COVID-19. The DNA of the CDR3 is TGTGCCAGCAGCCGGGGACACGTTAACTATGGCTACACCTTC. Translation: CASSRGHVNYGYTF.